The 29 T cell receptor beta chains below come from one sample, sequenced in a study of cytomegalovirus exposure and HLA in healthy donors. The PCR contained 60 Vbeta and 13 Jbeta primers. Here immunoSEQ multiplex PCR was the method, and the copy in TCRdb shows in-frame clones only, minus some. The repertoire holds about 260,000 clones, almost 85% seen once, with about 2% in the top ten. The sequenced sample consisted of PBMCs. These receptors were collected from a woman aged 40 to 55 in good health and CMV-seropositive.

This clone is a singleton in its sample. The chain's CDR3 is CASTMTGGANTEAFF. The CDR3, as DNA: TGTGCCAGCACCATGACAGGGGGCGCGAACACTGAAGCTTTCTTT. The rearrangement joins TRBV7-9 to TRBJ1-1; TRBD1 agrees at 10 bases. The CDR3 is made up of 15 amino acids. CDR1 is SEHNR, CDR2 FQNEAQ, per germline (reference sequence). V trimming: 7 bases; J trimming: 1 base; junction bases outside the gene matches: 6.

The rearrangement uses TRBV7-2 and TRBJ1-2, with D perhaps TRBD1 (6 bases). Trimming shortened V by 3 bases and J by 3 bases, and 14 bases separated the two germline ends. CDR1 and CDR2 (germline): SGHTA, FQGNSA. The CDR3 consists of 15 residues. The CDR3 DNA reads TGTGCCAGCAGCTTTTCCGGCCCAGGGGACTATGGCTACACCTTC. Protein product: CASSFSGPGDYGYTF.

J is TRBJ1-5 and V is TRBV6-6; no clear D. Trimming shortened V by 2 bases and J by 4 bases, and 12 bases separated the two germline ends. The V gene's germline CDR1 is MNHNY and CDR2 SVGAGI (reference sequence). The CDR3 extends over 15 amino acids. The CDR3: CASSYEAWINQPQHF. The CDR3 bases are TGTGCCAGCAGTTACGAAGCGTGGATTAATCAGCCCCAGCATTTT.

The rearrangement joins TRBV29-1 to TRBJ1-5; 9 bases map to TRBD1. Trimming at V came to 6 bases and at J to 7 bases, leaving 10 bases not matched to a gene. From germline, CDR1 is SQVTM and CDR2 ANQGSEA. This CDR3 comprises 14 residues. The chain's CDR3 is CSVGTGSLWQPQHF. The CDR3 bases are TGCAGCGTCGGGACAGGGTCTTTATGGCAGCCCCAGCATTTT.

The J gene is TRBJ2-1, the V gene TRBV7-6; D may be TRBD1 (6 bases). Germline V gives CDR1 SGHVS, CDR2 FNYEAQ. Trimming cost V 1 base and J 6 bases, with 16 bases left between them. This CDR3 has 16 amino acids. CDR3 DNA: TGTGCCAGCAGCTTAGACACAGGGCGTCCGAGCAATGAGCAGTTCTTC. Amino acid sequence: CASSLDTGRPSNEQFF.

This clone was counted once. The CDR3 sequence is CASSLVTGVWGASTDTQYF. Here the CDR3 DNA reads TGCGCCAGCAGCTTGGTGACAGGGGTGTGGGGAGCGAGCACAGATACGCAGTATTTT. V gene TRBV5-1 combines with J gene TRBJ2-3; the match to TRBD1 covers 8 bases. Germline CDR1 reads SGHRS; CDR2 reads YFSETQ. Losses at the gene ends were 0 bases for V and 0 bases for J; bases not matched to a gene: 12. The CDR3 runs 19 residues.

This clone was counted a single time. This chain joins TRBV5-4 and TRBJ2-5; tentative D call: TRBD2 (6 bases). CDR1 is SGHNT and CDR2 is YYREEE in the germline V gene (reference sequence). This CDR3 is 15 amino acids long. V was shortened by 0 bases and J by 4 bases, with 13 bases between the two germline ends. The CDR3 reads CASSLVGEEGETQYF. The CDR3 DNA sequence: TGTGCCAGCAGCTTGGTGGGGGAGGAAGGAGAGACCCAGTACTTC.

The chain uses TRBV10-3 and TRBJ2-2; the D gene is possibly TRBD2 (5 bases). The length of the CDR3 is 14 residues. Germline CDR1 is ENHRY and CDR2 is SYGVKD. Trimming removed 4 bases at V and 5 bases at J, with 11 bases between. CDR3 sequence: CAISVGLATGELFF. In DNA, the CDR3 is TGTGCCATCAGTGTCGGATTAGCGACCGGGGAGCTGTTTTTT.

The V and J genes are TRBV27 and TRBJ2-7; 10 positions agree with TRBD2. CDR3 size: 16 residues. CDR1 and CDR2 from the germline V gene are MNHEY and SMNVEV (reference sequence). V lost 4 bases and J lost 3; bases outside the gene matches: 9. CDR3 DNA sequence: TGTGCCAGCAGTTCCTTAGCGGGAGGTAACCACTACGAGCAGTACTTC. Protein: CASSSLAGGNHYEQYF.

The chain joins TRBV28 to TRBJ2-7; D gene ambiguous. Trimming shortened V by 6 bases and J by 1 base, and 4 bases separated the two germline ends. The CDR3 runs 11 residues. Germline assignment: CDR1 MDHEN and CDR2 SYDVKM. Here the CDR3 reads CASRESYEQYF. In DNA form, the CDR3 reads TGTGCCAGCAGAGAGTCCTACGAGCAGTACTTC. Based on the CDR3 plus reference TRBV28 and TRBJ2-7, the full variable domain is DVKVTQSSRYLVKRTGEKVFLECVQDMDHENMFWYRQDPGLGLRLIYFSYDVKMKEKGDIPEGYSVSREKKERFSLILESASTNQTSMYLCASRESYEQYFGPGTRLTVT.

The J gene is TRBJ2-7, the V gene TRBV28, with 7 bases lining up with TRBD2. The CDR3 runs to 15 residues. V lost 5 bases, J lost 0 bases, and 7 bases stayed unmatched. Germline-derived CDR1 and CDR2 are MDHEN and SYDVKM. The CDR3 is CASSVRSGGSYEQYF. The CDR3 nucleotides are TGTGCCAGCAGTGTACGATCGGGAGGCTCCTACGAGCAGTACTTC.

The chain uses TRBV29-1 and TRBJ2-1, with D possibly being TRBD2 (6 bases). Germline CDR1 and CDR2: SQVTM and ANQGSEA. The CDR3 covers 12 residues. The V gene lost 6 bases and the J gene lost 8 bases, with 14 bases spanning the gap. The CDR3 DNA follows: TGCAGCGTGGGTAAACTAGCCGATGAGCAGTTCTTC. This codes for CSVGKLADEQFF.

The V call is TRBV15, the J call TRBJ1-5, with no clear D. The CDR3 has 13 amino acids. The germline CDR1 and CDR2 sequences are LNHNV and YYDKDF (reference sequence). Trimming left V 7 bases short and J 5 bases short, with 12 bases between. CDR3 region: CATTDGGYQPQHF. The CDR3 DNA reads TGTGCCACCACCGACGGAGGATATCAGCCCCAGCATTTT.

The genes are TRBV12-2 and TRBJ2-5; the table gives TRBD2 as D, unverified against the DNA. TRBJ2-7 explains the end of the DNA better; the J call may be wrong. TRBV12-2 is shown as a pseudogene. The CDR3 totals 16 residues. CDR3 in DNA: TGTGCAAGTCGCCCAAAGGAGGACTGGAGCTCCTACGAGCAGTACTTC. It encodes CASRPKEDWSSYEQYF.

V gene TRBV28 combines with J gene TRBJ2-3; 8 positions match TRBD2. The germline V gene has CDR1 MDHEN and CDR2 SYDVKM. The CDR3 consists of 15 residues. V lost 4 bases and J lost 4; bases outside the gene matches: 7. This CDR3 is CASSSAGGRADTQYF. The CDR3 DNA sequence: TGTGCCAGCAGTTCCGCGGGGGGCCGTGCAGATACGCAGTATTTT.

V is TRBV27 and J is TRBJ2-3, with 10 bases fitting TRBD2. The CDR3 loop spans 17 amino acids. Trimming cost V 1 base and J 1 base; bases outside gene matches: 5. The germline CDR1 and CDR2 sequences are MNHEY and SMNVEV (reference sequence). CDR3 DNA: TGTGCCAGCAGTTTATACCCCGGGACTAGCGGCACAGATACGCAGTATTTT. Amino acid sequence: CASSLYPGTSGTDTQYF.

This CDR3 is CASSADRGLYNEQFF. The DNA of the CDR3 is TGTGCCAGCAGCGCGGACAGGGGGCTATACAATGAGCAGTTCTTC. This chain uses TRBV28 with TRBJ2-1; 11 nucleotides agree with TRBD1. The CDR3 is made up of 15 amino acids. The germline gives CDR1 MDHEN, CDR2 SYDVKM. Trimming removed 6 bases from V and 4 bases from J; junction bases left unmatched: 5.

The chain links TRBV19 to TRBJ2-5; 14 positions agree with TRBD2. V lost 6 bases, J lost 2 bases, and 8 bases stayed unmatched. The germline V gene encodes CDR1 LNHDA and CDR2 SQIVND (reference sequence). The CDR3 has 17 residues. In DNA form, the CDR3 reads TGTGCCAGTAGGAACCTCGGACTAGCGGGAGGTCAAGAGACCCAGTACTTC. Its protein is CASRNLGLAGGQETQYF.

Written as DNA, the CDR3 is TGTGCCAGCAGCTTAGGACAGGCGATTAACACTGAAGCTTTCTTT. Protein sequence: CASSLGQAINTEAFF. The gene calls are TRBV7-8 and TRBJ1-1, with D possibly TRBD1 on 6 matching bases. Germline lookup yields CDR1 SGHVS and CDR2 FQNEAQ. The V gene lost 1 base and the J gene lost 2 bases, with 11 bases spanning the gap. The CDR3 length is 15 residues.

J is TRBJ2-7 and V is TRBV19; 11 bases map to TRBD1. This CDR3 contains 18 residues. With V trimmed by 8 bases and J by 6 bases, 21 bases remained unmatched. Per germline, CDR1 LNHDA and CDR2 SQIVND (reference sequence). The CDR3 sequence is CASAFLGQGGPAPGEQYF. In nucleotides, the CDR3 is TGTGCCAGTGCCTTCCTGGGACAGGGGGGCCCTGCGCCGGGCGAGCAGTACTTC. Combining the CDR3 with reference TRBV19 and TRBJ2-7 gives the whole variable domain DGGITQSPKYLFRKEGQNVTLSCEQNLNHDAMYWYRQDPGQGLRLIYYSQIVNDFQKGDIAEGYSVSREKKESFPLTVTSAQKNPTAFYLCASAFLGQGGPAPGEQYFGPGTRLTVT.

The gene calls are TRBV11-2 and TRBJ2-7, with D possibly TRBD2 on 6 matching bases. CDR3 length equals 18 residues. V was cut by 0 bases and J by 2 bases, with 20 bases left in between. The germline V gene has CDR1 SGHAT and CDR2 FQNNGV. CDR3 in DNA: TGTGCCAGCAGCTTAGATCTCCTGGGGGACTCCAGGACCTACGAGCAGTACTTC. This sequence encodes CASSLDLLGDSRTYEQYF.

The sample holds one count of this clone. The sample contains more than one DNA sequence encoding this CDR3. The CDR3 nucleotides read TGTGCCAGCAGTGGTCAGGGGACAGATACGCAGTATTTT. As protein: CASSGQGTDTQYF. V gene TRBV2 combines with J gene TRBJ2-3, with D possibly TRBD1 on 6 matching bases. CDR3 size: 13 residues. CDR1 and CDR2 from the germline V gene are SNHLY and FYNNEI. Trimming pared 4 bases from V and 3 bases from J, leaving 8 bases between.

V and J are TRBV10-3 and TRBJ2-7, with a possible D match to TRBD1 (5 bases). V was cut by 3 bases and J by 9 bases, with 9 bases left in between. Per the germline V gene, CDR1 is ENHRY and CDR2 is SYGVKD. The CDR3 contains 11 residues. The CDR3 here is CAISDQGGQYF. CDR3 nucleotide sequence: TGTGCCATCAGTGACCAGGGTGGGCAGTACTTC.

This chain joins TRBV27 and TRBJ2-7, with D possibly being TRBD2 (7 bases). Trimming took 6 bases from V and 2 from J, leaving 14 bases between them. The CDR3 length is 14 residues. The V gene's germline CDR1 is MNHEY and CDR2 SMNVEV (reference sequence). CDR3 region: CASSVGGEAYEQYF. CDR3 bases: TGTGCCAGCAGCGTAGGGGGGGAGGCCTACGAGCAGTACTTC.

The chain joins TRBV10-3 to TRBJ1-4; TRBD1 aligns across 8 bases. This CDR3 contains 15 residues. Trimming cost V 6 bases and J 8 bases; bases outside gene matches: 11. Germline V gene sequence: CDR1 ENHRY, CDR2 SYGVKD. CDR3 region: CAIRPGQGQGEKLFF. The CDR3 DNA reads as TGTGCCATCAGACCCGGACAGGGTCAAGGGGAAAAACTGTTTTTT.

The chain couples TRBV6-5 to TRBJ1-2; 8 bases fit TRBD1. Per the germline V gene, CDR1 is MNHEY and CDR2 is SVGAGI. V dropped 5 bases and J dropped 6; count of bases not matched to a gene: 2. The length of the CDR3 is 12 residues. CDR3 amino acids: CASSRQGHGYTF. CDR3 DNA sequence: TGTGCCAGCAGTCGACAGGGGCATGGCTACACCTTC.

The J gene is TRBJ1-1, the V gene TRBV5-6; D is ambiguous. The CDR3 consists of 14 residues. Germline CDR1 SGHDT, CDR2 YYEEEE. Trimming stripped 0 bases from V and 1 base from J, with 7 bases between. CDR3 DNA: TGTGCCAGCAGCTTGGTTCGGGGGAACACTGAAGCTTTCTTT. Protein: CASSLVRGNTEAFF.

The chain joins TRBV29-1 to TRBJ2-4, with TRBD1 identical over 7 bases. The CDR3 runs 14 residues. Germline V gene lookup returns CDR1 SQVTM and CDR2 ANQGSEA. J was trimmed by 6 bases and V by 6 bases; bases with no gene match: 11. CDR3 sequence: CSVATGTSGNIQYF. In DNA, the CDR3 is TGCAGCGTCGCGACAGGGACATCGGGAAACATTCAGTACTTC.

The V and J genes are TRBV29-1 and TRBJ1-1, with TRBD1 as a possible D gene (6 bases). V lost 6 bases, J lost 2 bases, and 10 bases lay in between. Per the germline V gene, CDR1 is SQVTM and CDR2 is ANQGSEA. This CDR3 comprises 12 residues. CDR3 amino acids: CSVGQTNTEAFF. CDR3 nucleotides: TGCAGCGTAGGACAGACTAACACTGAAGCTTTCTTT.